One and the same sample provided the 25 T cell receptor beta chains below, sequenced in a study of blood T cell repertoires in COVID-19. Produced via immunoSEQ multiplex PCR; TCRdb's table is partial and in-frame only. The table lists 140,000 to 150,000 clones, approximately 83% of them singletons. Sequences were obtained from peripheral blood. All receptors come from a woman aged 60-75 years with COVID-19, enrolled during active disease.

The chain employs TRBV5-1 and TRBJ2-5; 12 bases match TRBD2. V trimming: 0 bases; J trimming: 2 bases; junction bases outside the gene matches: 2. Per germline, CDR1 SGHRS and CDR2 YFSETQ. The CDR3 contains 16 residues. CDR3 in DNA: TGCGCCAGCAGCTTGGGACTAGCGGGGGAGCAAGAGACCCAGTACTTC. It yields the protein CASSLGLAGEQETQYF.

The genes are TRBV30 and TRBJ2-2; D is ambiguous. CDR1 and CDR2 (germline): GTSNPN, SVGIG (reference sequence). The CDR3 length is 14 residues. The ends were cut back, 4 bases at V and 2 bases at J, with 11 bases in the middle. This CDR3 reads CAWTVGVNTGELFF. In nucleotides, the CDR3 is TGTGCCTGGACTGTAGGAGTTAACACCGGGGAGCTGTTTTTT.

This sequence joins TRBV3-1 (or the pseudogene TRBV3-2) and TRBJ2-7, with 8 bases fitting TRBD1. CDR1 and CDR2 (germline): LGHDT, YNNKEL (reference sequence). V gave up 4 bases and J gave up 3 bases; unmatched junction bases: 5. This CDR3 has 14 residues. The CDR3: CASSPRTGNYEQYF. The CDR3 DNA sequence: TGTGCCAGCAGCCCCCGGACAGGGAACTACGAGCAGTACTTC.

CDR3 nucleotide sequence: TGTGCCAGCAGTAAGGGGGAGACCCAGTACTTC. The encoded protein is CASSKGETQYF. This chain connects TRBV5-6 to TRBJ2-5; tentatively, D is TRBD1 (5 bases). The CDR3 is 11 amino acids. Germline V lookup: CDR1 SGHDT, CDR2 YYEEEE. The V and J ends lost 5 bases and 5 bases respectively, with 7 bases between them.

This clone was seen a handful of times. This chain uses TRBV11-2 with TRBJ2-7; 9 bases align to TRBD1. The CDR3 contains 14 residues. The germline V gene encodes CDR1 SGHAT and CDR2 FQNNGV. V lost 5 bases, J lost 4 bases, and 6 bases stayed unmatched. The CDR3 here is CASSTRTGDYEQYF. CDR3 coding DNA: TGTGCCAGCAGCACCCGGACAGGGGATTACGAGCAGTACTTC.

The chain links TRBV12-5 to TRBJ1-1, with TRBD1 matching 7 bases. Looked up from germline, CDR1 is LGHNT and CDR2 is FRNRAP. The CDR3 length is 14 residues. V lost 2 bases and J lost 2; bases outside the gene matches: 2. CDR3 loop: CASGLTGVNTEAFF. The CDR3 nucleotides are TGTGCTAGTGGTTTGACAGGGGTAAACACTGAAGCTTTCTTT.

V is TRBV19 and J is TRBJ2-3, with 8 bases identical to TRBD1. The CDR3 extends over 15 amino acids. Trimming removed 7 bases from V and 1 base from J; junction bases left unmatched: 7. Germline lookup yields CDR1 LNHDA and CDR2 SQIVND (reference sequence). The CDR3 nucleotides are TGTGCCAGTATGAGACTGACAGGGGGCACAGATACGCAGTATTTT. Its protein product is CASMRLTGGTDTQYF.

The DNA for the CDR3 is TGCGCCAGCAGCCAAGATGACCCTAACTGGGACAGGGGGGTTGCAACTAATGAAAAACTGTTTTTT. It specifies CASSQDDPNWDRGVATNEKLFF. The rearrangement joins TRBV4-1 to TRBJ1-4; the match to TRBD1 covers 11 bases. V lost 0 bases and J lost 0; bases outside the gene matches: 15. In germline, CDR1 is MGHRA, CDR2 YSYEKL. The CDR3 has 22 residues.

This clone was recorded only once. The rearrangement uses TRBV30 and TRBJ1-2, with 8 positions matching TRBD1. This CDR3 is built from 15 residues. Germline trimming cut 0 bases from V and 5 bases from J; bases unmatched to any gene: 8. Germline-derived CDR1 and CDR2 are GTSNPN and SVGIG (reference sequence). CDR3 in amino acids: CAWSVSGGARYGYTF. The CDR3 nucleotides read TGTGCCTGGAGTGTATCAGGGGGCGCCCGGTATGGCTACACCTTC.

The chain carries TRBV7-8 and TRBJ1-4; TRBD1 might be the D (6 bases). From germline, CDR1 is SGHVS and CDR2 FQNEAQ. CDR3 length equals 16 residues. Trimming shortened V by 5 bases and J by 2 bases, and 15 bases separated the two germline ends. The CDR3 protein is CASSIYEGVTNEKLFF. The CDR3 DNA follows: TGTGCCAGCAGCATCTACGAGGGGGTTACTAATGAAAAACTGTTTTTT.

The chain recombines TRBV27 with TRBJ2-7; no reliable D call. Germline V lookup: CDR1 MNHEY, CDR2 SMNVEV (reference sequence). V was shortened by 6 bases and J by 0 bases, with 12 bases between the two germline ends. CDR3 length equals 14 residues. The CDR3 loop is CASRLERNSYEQYF. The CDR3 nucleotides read TGTGCCAGCAGGCTGGAGCGTAACTCCTACGAGCAGTACTTC.

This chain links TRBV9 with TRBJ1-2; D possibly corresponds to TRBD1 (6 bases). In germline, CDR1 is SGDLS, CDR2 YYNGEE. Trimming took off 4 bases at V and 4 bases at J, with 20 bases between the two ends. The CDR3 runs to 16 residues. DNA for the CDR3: TGTGCCAGCAGCACACAGACCCGACAGGACGCCTATGGCTACACCTTC. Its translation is CASSTQTRQDAYGYTF.

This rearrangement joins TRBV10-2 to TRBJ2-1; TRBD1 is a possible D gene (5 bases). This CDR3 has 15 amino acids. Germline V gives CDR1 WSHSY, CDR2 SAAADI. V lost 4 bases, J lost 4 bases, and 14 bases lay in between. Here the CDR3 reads CASSVAGSIYNEQFF. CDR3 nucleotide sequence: TGCGCCAGCAGTGTGGCAGGGTCTATATACAATGAGCAGTTCTTC.

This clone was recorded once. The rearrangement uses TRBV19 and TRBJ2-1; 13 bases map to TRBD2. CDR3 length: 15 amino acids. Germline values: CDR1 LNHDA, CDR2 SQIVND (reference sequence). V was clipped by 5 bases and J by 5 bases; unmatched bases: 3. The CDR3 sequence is CASSVGLAGDNEQFF. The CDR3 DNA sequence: TGTGCCAGTAGTGTTGGACTAGCGGGGGACAATGAGCAGTTCTTC.

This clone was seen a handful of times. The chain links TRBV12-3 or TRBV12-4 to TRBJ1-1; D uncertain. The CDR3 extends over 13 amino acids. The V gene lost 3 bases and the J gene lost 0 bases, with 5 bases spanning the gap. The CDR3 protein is CASSLEVNTEAFF. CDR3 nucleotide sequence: TGTGCCAGCAGTTTGGAGGTGAACACTGAAGCTTTCTTT.

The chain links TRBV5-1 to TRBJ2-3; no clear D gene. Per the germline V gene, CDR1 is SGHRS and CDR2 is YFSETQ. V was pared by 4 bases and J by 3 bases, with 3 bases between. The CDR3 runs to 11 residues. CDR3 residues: CASSETDTQYF. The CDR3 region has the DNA TGCGCCAGCAGCGAGACAGATACGCAGTATTTT.

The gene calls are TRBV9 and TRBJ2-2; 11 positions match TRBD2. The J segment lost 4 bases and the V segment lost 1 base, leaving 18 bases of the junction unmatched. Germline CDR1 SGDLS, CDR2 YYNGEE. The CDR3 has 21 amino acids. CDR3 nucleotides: TGTGCCAGCAGCGTAAAAAGGGTAGTAGCGGGGGGGCCTCGGGGCACCGGGGAGCTGTTTTTT. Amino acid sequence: CASSVKRVVAGGPRGTGELFF.

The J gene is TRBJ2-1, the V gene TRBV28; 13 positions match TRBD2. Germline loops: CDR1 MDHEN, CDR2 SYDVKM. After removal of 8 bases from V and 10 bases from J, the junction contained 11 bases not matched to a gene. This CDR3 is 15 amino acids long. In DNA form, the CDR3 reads TGTGCCAGCTCATACGGGACTAGCGGGGCAGGGGAGCAGTTCTTC. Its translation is CASSYGTSGAGEQFF.

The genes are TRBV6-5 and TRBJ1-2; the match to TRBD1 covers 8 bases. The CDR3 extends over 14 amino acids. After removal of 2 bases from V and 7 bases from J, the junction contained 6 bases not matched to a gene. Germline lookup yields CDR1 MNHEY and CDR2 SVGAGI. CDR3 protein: CASSYGQGAFGYTF. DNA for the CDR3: TGTGCCAGCAGTTACGGTCAGGGGGCGTTTGGCTACACCTTC.

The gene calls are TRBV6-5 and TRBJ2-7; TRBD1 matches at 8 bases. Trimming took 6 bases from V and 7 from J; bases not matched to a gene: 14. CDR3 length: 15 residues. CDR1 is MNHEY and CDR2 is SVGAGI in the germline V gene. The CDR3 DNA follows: TGTGCCAGCAGACGAAACACAGGGGGTCCTGGTGAGCAGTACTTC. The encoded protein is CASRRNTGGPGEQYF.

This CDR3 is CASPTSAGAGGYTF. CDR3 nucleotide sequence: TGTGCCAGCCCAACCTCGGCGGGGGCAGGTGGCTACACCTTC. V gene TRBV7-9 combines with J gene TRBJ1-2, with D possibly matching TRBD1 (6 bases). The V gene's germline CDR1 is SEHNR and CDR2 FQNEAQ (reference sequence). The V gene lost 8 bases and the J gene lost 7 bases, with 20 bases spanning the gap. This CDR3 spans 14 amino acids.

CDR3 DNA sequence: TGTGCCAGCAGTTTGGCAGGCAGTCAGCCCCAGCATTTT. Amino acid sequence: CASSLAGSQPQHF. The chain combines TRBV6-5 with TRBJ1-5; D not resolved. This CDR3 is 13 amino acids long. V was pared by 4 bases and J by 6 bases, with 10 bases between. Germline CDR1 and CDR2: MNHEY and SVGAGI.

CDR3 DNA sequence: TGTGCCAGCAGTTTCCCCCCCGACAGGTTAAGCTCTGAAGCTTTCTTT. This encodes CASSFPPDRLSSEAFF. This chain connects TRBV28 to TRBJ1-1, with a tentative D call TRBD1 (6 bases). The CDR3 runs to 16 residues. Germline CDR1 MDHEN, CDR2 SYDVKM. The V end lost 3 bases, the J end lost 6 bases, and 20 bases lay between the germline ends. The complete variable domain, with remaining parts taken from reference TRBV28 and TRBJ1-1, reads DVKVTQSSRYLVKRTGEKVFLECVQDMDHENMFWYRQDPGLGLRLIYFSYDVKMKEKGDIPEGYSVSREKKERFSLILESASTNQTSMYLCASSFPPDRLSSEAFFGQGTRLTVV.

CDR3 DNA: TGTGCCAGCAGCCAAGGGAATAGCGGGGGGGCTTACGAGCAGTACTTC. This encodes CASSQGNSGGAYEQYF. The chain joins TRBV14 to TRBJ2-7; TRBD2 agrees at 11 bases. With 1 base clipped from V and 4 bases from J, the junction kept 6 bases outside the gene matches. The V gene's germline CDR1 is SGHDN and CDR2 FVKESK. This CDR3 has 16 residues.

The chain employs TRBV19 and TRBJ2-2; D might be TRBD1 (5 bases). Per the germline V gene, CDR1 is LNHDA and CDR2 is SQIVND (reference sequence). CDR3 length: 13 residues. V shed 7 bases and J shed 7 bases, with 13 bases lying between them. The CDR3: CASTVQGVGELFF. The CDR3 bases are TGTGCCAGTACCGTCCAAGGGGTCGGGGAGCTGTTTTTT.